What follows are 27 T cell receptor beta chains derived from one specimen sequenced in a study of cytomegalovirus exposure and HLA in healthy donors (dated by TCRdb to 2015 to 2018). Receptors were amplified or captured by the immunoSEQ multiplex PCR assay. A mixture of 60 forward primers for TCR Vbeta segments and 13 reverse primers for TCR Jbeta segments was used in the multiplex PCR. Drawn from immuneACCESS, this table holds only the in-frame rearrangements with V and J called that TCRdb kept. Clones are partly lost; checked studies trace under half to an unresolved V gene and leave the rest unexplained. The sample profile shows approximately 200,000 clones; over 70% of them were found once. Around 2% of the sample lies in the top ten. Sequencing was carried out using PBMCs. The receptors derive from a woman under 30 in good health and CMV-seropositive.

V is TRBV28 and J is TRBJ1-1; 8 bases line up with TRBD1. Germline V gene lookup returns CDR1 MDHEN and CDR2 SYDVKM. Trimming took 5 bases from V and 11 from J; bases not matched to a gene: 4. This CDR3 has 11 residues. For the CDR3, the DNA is TGTGCCAGCAGTGCTGACAGGGGCGCTTTCTTT. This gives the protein CASSADRGAFF.

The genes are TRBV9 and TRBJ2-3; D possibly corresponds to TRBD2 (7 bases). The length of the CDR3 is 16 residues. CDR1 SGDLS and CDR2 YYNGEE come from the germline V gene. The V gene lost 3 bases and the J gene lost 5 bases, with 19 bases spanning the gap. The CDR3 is CASSGGWGGRGDTQYF. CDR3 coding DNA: TGTGCCAGCAGCGGTGGATGGGGGGGCCGGGGAGATACGCAGTATTTT.

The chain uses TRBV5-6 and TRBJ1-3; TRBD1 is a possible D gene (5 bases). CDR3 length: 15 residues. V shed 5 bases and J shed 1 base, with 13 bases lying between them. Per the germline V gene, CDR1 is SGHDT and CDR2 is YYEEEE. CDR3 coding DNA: TGTGCCAGCAGTCAGGGCCTTGAATCTGGAAACACCATATATTTT. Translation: CASSQGLESGNTIYF.

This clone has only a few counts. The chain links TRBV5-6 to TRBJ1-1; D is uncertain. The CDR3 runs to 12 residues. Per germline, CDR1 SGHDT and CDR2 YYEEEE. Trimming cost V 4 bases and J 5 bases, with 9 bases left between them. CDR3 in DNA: TGTGCCAGCAGCAATTCGGAGACTGAAGCTTTCTTT. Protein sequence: CASSNSETEAFF.

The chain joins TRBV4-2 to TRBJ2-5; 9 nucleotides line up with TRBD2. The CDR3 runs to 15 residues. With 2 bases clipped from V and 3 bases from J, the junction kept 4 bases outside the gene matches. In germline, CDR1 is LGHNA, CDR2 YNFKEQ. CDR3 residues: CASSQRGGAEETQYF. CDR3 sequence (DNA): TGTGCCAGCAGCCAACGCGGGGGGGCGGAAGAGACCCAGTACTTC.

The CDR3 bases are TGTGCCTGGAATGGACAGGCCGGACTAGCCAAAAACATTCAGTACTTC. Amino acid sequence: CAWNGQAGLAKNIQYF. This chain links TRBV30 with TRBJ2-4; 7 bases match TRBD1. With 4 bases clipped from V and 0 bases from J, the junction kept 9 bases outside the gene matches. The germline gives CDR1 GTSNPN, CDR2 SVGIG (reference sequence). The CDR3 covers 16 residues.

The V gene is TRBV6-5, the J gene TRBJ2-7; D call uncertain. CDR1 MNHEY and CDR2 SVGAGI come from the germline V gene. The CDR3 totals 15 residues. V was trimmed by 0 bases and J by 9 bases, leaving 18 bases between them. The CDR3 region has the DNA TGTGCCAGCAGTTACTCGAGTACTACCCCTTTGGGGCAGTACTTC. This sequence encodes CASSYSSTTPLGQYF.

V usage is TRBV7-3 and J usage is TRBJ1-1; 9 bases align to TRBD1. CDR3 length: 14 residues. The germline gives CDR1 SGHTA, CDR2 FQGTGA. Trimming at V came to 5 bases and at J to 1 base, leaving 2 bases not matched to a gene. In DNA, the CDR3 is TGTGCCAGCAGCCCGGGACAGGGGAACACTGAAGCTTTCTTT. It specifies CASSPGQGNTEAFF.

For the CDR3, the DNA is TGCAGCGTTATATACAGGGGACGCGACTATGGCTACACCTTC. Its translation is CSVIYRGRDYGYTF. This chain connects TRBV29-1 to TRBJ1-2, with 7 bases matching TRBD1. The V gene end was trimmed by 5 bases and the J gene end by 3 bases; junction bases not matched to a gene: 9. Looked up from germline, CDR1 is SQVTM and CDR2 is ANQGSEA. The CDR3 consists of 14 residues.

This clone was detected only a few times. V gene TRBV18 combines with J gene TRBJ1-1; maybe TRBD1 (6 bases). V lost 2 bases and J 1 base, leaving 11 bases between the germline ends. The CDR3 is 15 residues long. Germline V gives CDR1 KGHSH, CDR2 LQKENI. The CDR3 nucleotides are TGTGCCAGCTCACCAGTAAACAGGGAGAACACTGAAGCTTTCTTT. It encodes CASSPVNRENTEAFF.

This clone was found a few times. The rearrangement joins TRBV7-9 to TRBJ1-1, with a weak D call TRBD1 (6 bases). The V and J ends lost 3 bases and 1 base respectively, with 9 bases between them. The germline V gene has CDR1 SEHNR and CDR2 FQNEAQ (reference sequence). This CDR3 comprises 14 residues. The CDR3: CASSFNRANTEAFF. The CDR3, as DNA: TGTGCCAGCAGCTTTAACAGGGCGAACACTGAAGCTTTCTTT.

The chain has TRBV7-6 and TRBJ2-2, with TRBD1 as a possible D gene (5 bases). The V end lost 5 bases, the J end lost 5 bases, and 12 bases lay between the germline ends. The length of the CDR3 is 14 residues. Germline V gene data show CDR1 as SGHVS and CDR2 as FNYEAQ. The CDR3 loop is CASSPTHRTGELFF. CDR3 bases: TGTGCCAGCAGCCCAACTCACAGGACCGGGGAGCTGTTTTTT.

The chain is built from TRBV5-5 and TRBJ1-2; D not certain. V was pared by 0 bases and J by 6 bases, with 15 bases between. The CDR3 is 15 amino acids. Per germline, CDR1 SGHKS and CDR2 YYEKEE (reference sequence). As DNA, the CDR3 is TGTGCCAGCAGCTTGGCCGCGGCGCTAATACATGGCTACACCTTC. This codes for CASSLAAALIHGYTF.

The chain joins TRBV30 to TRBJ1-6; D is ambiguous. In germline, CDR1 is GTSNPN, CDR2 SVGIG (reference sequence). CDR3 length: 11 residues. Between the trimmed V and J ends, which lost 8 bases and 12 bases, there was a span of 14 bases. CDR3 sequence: CARRHTLPLHF. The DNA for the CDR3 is TGTGCCCGCAGGCATACGTTACCCCTCCACTTT.

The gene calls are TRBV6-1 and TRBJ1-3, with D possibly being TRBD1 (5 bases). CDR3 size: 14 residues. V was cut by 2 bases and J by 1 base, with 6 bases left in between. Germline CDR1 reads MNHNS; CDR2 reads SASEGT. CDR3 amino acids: CASSESGSGNTIYF. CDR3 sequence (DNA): TGTGCCAGCAGTGAATCAGGGTCTGGAAACACCATATATTTT.

DNA of the CDR3: TGTGCCAGCAGCTTAGTTGAGGCGGGTGAGCAGTTCTTC. Its protein product is CASSLVEAGEQFF. V and J are TRBV7-9 and TRBJ2-1, with a possible D match to TRBD2 (5 bases). V was pared by 1 base and J by 9 bases, with 10 bases between. The CDR3 totals 13 residues. Germline values: CDR1 SEHNR, CDR2 FQNEAQ (reference sequence). Variable domain in full (rest from reference TRBV7-9 and TRBJ2-1): DTGVSQNPRHKITKRGQNVTFRCDPISEHNRLYWYRQTLGQGPEFLTYFQNEAQLEKSRLLSDRFSAERPKGSFSTLEIQRTEQGDSAMYLCASSLVEAGEQFFGPGTRLTVL.

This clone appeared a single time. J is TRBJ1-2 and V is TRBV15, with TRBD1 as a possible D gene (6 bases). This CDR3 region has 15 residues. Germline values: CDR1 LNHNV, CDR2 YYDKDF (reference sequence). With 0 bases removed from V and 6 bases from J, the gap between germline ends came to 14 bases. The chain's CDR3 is CATSRDLSGADGYTF. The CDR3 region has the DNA TGTGCCACCAGCAGAGATCTTTCAGGGGCCGATGGCTACACCTTC.

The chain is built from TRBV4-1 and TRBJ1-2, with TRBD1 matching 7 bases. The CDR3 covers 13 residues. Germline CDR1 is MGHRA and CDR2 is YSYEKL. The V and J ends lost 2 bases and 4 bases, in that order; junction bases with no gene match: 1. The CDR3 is CASSQTGAYGYTF. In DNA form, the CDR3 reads TGCGCCAGCAGCCAAACAGGGGCCTATGGCTACACCTTC.

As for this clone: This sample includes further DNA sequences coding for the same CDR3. The CDR3 loop is CASSDDAGGPYNEQFF. The CDR3 nucleotides read TGTGCCAGCAGTGACGACGCGGGGGGACCTTACAATGAGCAGTTCTTC. The chain joins TRBV6-4 to TRBJ2-1, with 8 bases fitting TRBD2. V lost 2 bases and J lost 4; bases outside the gene matches: 7. Germline CDR1 reads MRHNA; CDR2 reads SNTAGT. The CDR3 runs to 16 residues.

CDR3 loop: CASSRFSDSNQPQHF. The CDR3 DNA is TGTGCCAGCAGCCGGTTCAGCGATAGCAATCAGCCCCAGCATTTT. The V and J genes are TRBV4-2 and TRBJ1-5; D is uncertain. Germline V gene sequence: CDR1 LGHNA, CDR2 YNFKEQ. The CDR3 is 15 amino acids. The V end was cut by 4 bases, the J end by 0 bases, with 10 bases between.

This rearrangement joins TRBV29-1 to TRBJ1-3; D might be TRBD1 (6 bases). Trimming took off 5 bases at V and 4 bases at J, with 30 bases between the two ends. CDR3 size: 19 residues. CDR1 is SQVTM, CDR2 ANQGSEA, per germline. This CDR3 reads CSVLHTKEGGLLSGNTIYF. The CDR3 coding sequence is TGCAGCGTTCTACATACAAAGGAGGGGGGGCTTCTCTCCGGAAACACCATATATTTT.

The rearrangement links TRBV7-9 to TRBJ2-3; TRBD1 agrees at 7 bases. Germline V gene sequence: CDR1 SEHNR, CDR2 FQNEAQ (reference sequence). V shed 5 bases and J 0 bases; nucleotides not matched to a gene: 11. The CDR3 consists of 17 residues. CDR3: CASSEVNRGPSTDTQYF. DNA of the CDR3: TGTGCCAGCAGCGAAGTTAACAGGGGCCCGAGCACAGATACGCAGTATTTT.

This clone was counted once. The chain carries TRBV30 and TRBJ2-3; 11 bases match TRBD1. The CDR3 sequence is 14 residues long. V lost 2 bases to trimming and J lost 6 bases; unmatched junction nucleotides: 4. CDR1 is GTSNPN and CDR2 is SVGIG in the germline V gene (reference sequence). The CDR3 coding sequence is TGTGCCTGGAGTCCCGGGACAGGGGGTGATACGCAGTATTTT. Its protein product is CAWSPGTGGDTQYF.

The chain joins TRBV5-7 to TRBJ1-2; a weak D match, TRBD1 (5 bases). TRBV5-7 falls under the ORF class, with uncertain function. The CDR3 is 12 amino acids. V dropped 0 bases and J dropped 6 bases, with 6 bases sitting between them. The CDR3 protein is CASSLARDGYTF. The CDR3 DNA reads TGTGCCAGCAGCTTGGCCAGGGATGGCTACACCTTC.

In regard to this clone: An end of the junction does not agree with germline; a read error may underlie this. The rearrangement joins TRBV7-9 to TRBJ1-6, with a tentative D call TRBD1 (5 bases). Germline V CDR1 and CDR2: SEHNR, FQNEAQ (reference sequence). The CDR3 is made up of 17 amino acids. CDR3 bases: TGTTCCAGCAGCTCCCCCCAGGGTAGCTCCTATAATTCACCCCTCCACTTT. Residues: CSSSSPQGSSYNSPLHF.

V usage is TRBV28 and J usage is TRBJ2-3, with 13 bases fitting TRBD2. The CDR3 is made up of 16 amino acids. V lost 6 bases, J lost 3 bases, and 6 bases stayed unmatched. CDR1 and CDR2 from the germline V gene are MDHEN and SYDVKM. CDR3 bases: TGTGCCAGCAGCGGGACTAGCGGGGTAAGGACAGATACGCAGTATTTT. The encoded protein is CASSGTSGVRTDTQYF.

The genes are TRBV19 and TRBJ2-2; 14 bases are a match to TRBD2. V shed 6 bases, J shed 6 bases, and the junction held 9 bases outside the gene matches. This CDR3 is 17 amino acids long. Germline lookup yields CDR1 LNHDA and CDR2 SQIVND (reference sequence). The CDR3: CASRRTSGGRGAGELFF. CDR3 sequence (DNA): TGTGCCAGTAGGCGGACTAGCGGGGGGCGGGGGGCCGGGGAGCTGTTTTTT.